Following are 16 T cell receptor beta chains from one sample sequenced in a study of shared clonotypes between healthy human individuals. Assay used: immunoSEQ multiplex PCR; TCRdb lists only in-frame clones, some missing. The sample lists around 1.4 million clones, 98% to 99% occurring once. Specimen: naive CD4+ T cells sorted from blood. This sample's subset: CD45RA+ positively selected. The source of these receptors is a man younger than 45 in good health.

The chain recombines TRBV9 with TRBJ2-7; possibly TRBD1 for D (6 bases). Trimming took off 0 bases at V and 6 bases at J, with 16 bases between the two ends. The CDR3 runs 15 residues. Germline-derived CDR1 and CDR2 are SGDLS and YYNGEE. CDR3 DNA sequence: TGTGCCAGCAGCGTAGGGGCAGGGGCCCCCTCCGAGCAGTACTTC. It is translated as CASSVGAGAPSEQYF.

With regard to this clone: The same CDR3 is also encoded by other DNA sequences in this sample. The chain combines TRBV2 with TRBJ2-5; tentatively, D is TRBD1 or TRBD2 (5 bases each). Germline V gene lookup returns CDR1 SNHLY and CDR2 FYNNEI. There are 12 residues in the CDR3. V was clipped by 4 bases and J by 4 bases, with 7 bases between them. CDR3 nucleotides: TGTGCCAGCAGTGTTGGGGGAGAGACCCAGTACTTC. Amino acids: CASSVGGETQYF.

In its sample, this clone was seen once. The chain uses TRBV29-1 and TRBJ1-2, with 7 bases identical to TRBD1. V lost 7 bases and J lost 4; bases outside the gene matches: 12. This CDR3 region has 14 residues. Germline CDR1 reads SQVTM; CDR2 reads ANQGSEA. CDR3 DNA: TGCAGCGCCCGACAGGGTCAAAACCCCTATGGCTACACCTTC. Encoded protein: CSARQGQNPYGYTF.

The chain has TRBV15 and TRBJ2-7; D tentatively reads TRBD1 or TRBD2 (5 bases each). This CDR3 has 15 residues. Germline-derived CDR1 and CDR2 are LNHNV and YYDKDF (reference sequence). V lost 2 bases, J lost 2 bases, and 13 bases lay in between. CDR3: CATSRPTGTAYEQYF. The DNA for the CDR3 is TGTGCCACCAGCAGACCCACCGGGACCGCCTACGAGCAGTACTTC.

Only one count was recorded for this clone. The genes are TRBV7-9 and TRBJ1-1; D is undetermined. The CDR3 loop spans 12 amino acids. V shed 3 bases and J shed 9 bases, with 11 bases lying between them. Germline loops: CDR1 SEHNR, CDR2 FQNEAQ (reference sequence). CDR3 loop: CASSLAGSKAFF. CDR3 coding DNA: TGTGCCAGCAGCTTGGCGGGATCCAAAGCTTTCTTT. Full variable domain (missing parts from reference TRBV7-9 and TRBJ1-1): DTGVSQNPRHKITKRGQNVTFRCDPISEHNRLYWYRQTLGQGPEFLTYFQNEAQLEKSRLLSDRFSAERPKGSFSTLEIQRTEQGDSAMYLCASSLAGSKAFFGQGTRLTVV.

The chain carries TRBV25-1 and TRBJ2-1; 8 nucleotides align to TRBD2. The CDR3 covers 15 residues. CDR1 MGHDK and CDR2 SYGVNS come from the germline V gene. J lost 9 bases, V lost 1 base, and 8 bases had no gene match. As DNA, the CDR3 is TGTGCCAGCAGTGAATCGGGCCGACTAGCGAGTGAGCAGTTCTTC. It is translated as CASSESGRLASEQFF.

The gene calls are TRBV6-1 and TRBJ2-3; maybe TRBD1 (6 bases). Trimming removed 2 bases from V and 4 bases from J, with 13 bases in between. This CDR3 contains 15 residues. Germline V gene data show CDR1 as MNHNS and CDR2 as SASEGT. This chain's CDR3 is CASSERDRPPDTQYF. The CDR3 DNA follows: TGTGCCAGCAGTGAAAGAGACAGGCCCCCAGATACGCAGTATTTT.

This chain joins TRBV9 and TRBJ2-2; TRBD1 is a possible D gene (6 bases). The germline V gene encodes CDR1 SGDLS and CDR2 YYNGEE. The CDR3 runs 16 residues. The V gene lost 4 bases and the J gene lost 0 bases, with 13 bases spanning the gap. CDR3 DNA sequence: TGTGCCAGCAGCCCGCACCAGGGGACGAACACCGGGGAGCTGTTTTTT. Its translation: CASSPHQGTNTGELFF.

This clone was seen a single time. The J gene is TRBJ2-1, the V gene TRBV2, with 8 bases lining up with TRBD1. J lost 2 bases, V lost 8 bases, and 8 bases had no gene match. This CDR3 spans 15 amino acids. The germline V gene has CDR1 SNHLY and CDR2 FYNNEI. The DNA for the CDR3 is TGTGCCAGCTCAGACCGGGACAGGCCCTACAATGAGCAGTTCTTC. Translated: CASSDRDRPYNEQFF.

This clone was seen a handful of times. The genes are TRBV19 and TRBJ2-1; 8 bases are shared with TRBD2. Germline V lookup: CDR1 LNHDA, CDR2 SQIVND (reference sequence). The CDR3 extends over 15 amino acids. The J segment lost 3 bases and the V segment lost 6 bases, leaving 7 bases of the junction unmatched. The CDR3 DNA follows: TGTGCCAGTAGATTCGCGGGAGGTCACTACAATGAGCAGTTCTTC. Its protein product is CASRFAGGHYNEQFF.

The gene calls are TRBV7-9 and TRBJ1-4; 10 bases agree with TRBD1. With 5 bases clipped from V and 7 bases from J, the junction kept 7 bases outside the gene matches. Per the germline V gene, CDR1 is SEHNR and CDR2 is FQNEAQ (reference sequence). The CDR3 length is 15 residues. The CDR3 protein is CASSARQGAREKLFF. CDR3 bases: TGTGCCAGCAGCGCCAGACAGGGGGCGCGTGAAAAACTGTTTTTT. Looking up the rest from reference TRBV7-9 and TRBJ1-4 gives the full variable domain: DTGVSQNPRHKITKRGQNVTFRCDPISEHNRLYWYRQTLGQGPEFLTYFQNEAQLEKSRLLSDRFSAERPKGSFSTLEIQRTEQGDSAMYLCASSARQGAREKLFFGSGTQLSVL.

The chain links TRBV19 to TRBJ2-3; D not certain. The V gene lost 10 bases and the J gene lost 2 bases, with 13 bases spanning the gap. The CDR3 has 13 residues. Looked up from germline, CDR1 is LNHDA and CDR2 is SQIVND (reference sequence). CDR3: CATSFGFTDTQYF. In nucleotides, the CDR3 is TGTGCCACCTCGTTCGGGTTCACAGATACGCAGTATTTT.

Here the CDR3 DNA reads TGTGCCAGTAGTAACGAGGGGCTGAAGTCCAACGTCCTGACTTTC. Translating it yields CASSNEGLKSNVLTF. The chain is built from TRBV19 and TRBJ2-6; D possibly matches TRBD1 or TRBD2 (5 bases each). Germline V gene lookup returns CDR1 LNHDA and CDR2 SQIVND (reference sequence). This CDR3 contains 15 residues. The ends were cut back, 4 bases at V and 8 bases at J, with 15 bases in the middle.

CDR3 region: CASSPPAGGVGANVLTF. The CDR3 DNA sequence: TGTGCCAGCAGTCCCCCGGCGGGAGGGGTTGGGGCCAACGTCCTGACTTTC. The chain combines TRBV28 with TRBJ2-6, with 9 nucleotides matching TRBD2. From germline, CDR1 is MDHEN and CDR2 SYDVKM. Trimming removed 5 bases from V and 3 bases from J; junction bases left unmatched: 8. The CDR3 is 17 residues long.

This clone was seen just once. V and J are TRBV30 and TRBJ2-3; a possible D gene is TRBD2 (5 bases). Germline lookup yields CDR1 GTSNPN and CDR2 SVGIG (reference sequence). This CDR3 is built from 15 residues. V was trimmed by 5 bases and J by 3 bases, leaving 18 bases between them. CDR3 loop: CAWGSGGGYTDTQYF. CDR3 DNA sequence: TGTGCCTGGGGGTCTGGTGGCGGGTATACAGATACGCAGTATTTT.

This clone was counted once. The J gene is TRBJ2-2, the V gene TRBV13; D gene ambiguous. V was cut by 5 bases and J by 4 bases, with 14 bases left in between. CDR1 is PRHDT and CDR2 is FYEKMQ in the germline V gene (reference sequence). This CDR3 is 15 amino acids long. The CDR3: CASSPRPLFTGELFF. In nucleotides, the CDR3 is TGTGCCAGCAGCCCGCGACCTTTATTCACCGGGGAGCTGTTTTTT.